This T cell receptor (beta chain) was identified during a study of neurological immune-mediated disorders. Whole-study results and caveats: Among expanded clones, no CDR3 amino acid sequences were shared across subjects, a pattern suggesting private repertoires in all groups.

This clonotype has at least ten counts. Its cognate antigen is unknown. The authors produced cDNA by 5'RACE using 10-nucleotide random UMIs. TCRdb passed the 5' RACE reads through MiXCR, listing each CDR3 protein once. The sample holds 50,000 or so distinct CDR3 sequences, more than 3% seen once. Germline V gene data show CDR1 as SGHRS and CDR2 as YFSETQ. The germline V and J ends were trimmed by 0 bases and 1 base, with 10 bases remaining between them. The CDR3 runs 16 residues. The TCR was taken from a man aged 25-45 years with multiple sclerosis. The chain joins TRBV5-1 to TRBJ2-2; D is possibly TRBD1 (6 bases). The source material was PBMCs. The CDR3 loop reads CASSLEQGLNTGELFF. The CDR3 nucleotides read TGCGCCAGCAGCTTGGAACAGGGCCTGAACACCGGGGAGCTGTTTTTT.